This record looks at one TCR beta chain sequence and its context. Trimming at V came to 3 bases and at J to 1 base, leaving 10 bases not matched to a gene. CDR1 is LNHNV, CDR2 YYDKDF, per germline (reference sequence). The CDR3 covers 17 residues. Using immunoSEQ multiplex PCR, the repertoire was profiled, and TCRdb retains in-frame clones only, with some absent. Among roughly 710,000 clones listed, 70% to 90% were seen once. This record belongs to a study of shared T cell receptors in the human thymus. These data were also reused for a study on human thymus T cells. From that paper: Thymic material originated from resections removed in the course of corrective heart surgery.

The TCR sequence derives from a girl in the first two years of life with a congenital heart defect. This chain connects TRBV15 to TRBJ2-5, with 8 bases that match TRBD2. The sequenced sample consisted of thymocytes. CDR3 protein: CATSRGRGGGLQETQYF. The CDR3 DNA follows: TGTGCCACCAGCAGGGGGAGGGGCGGGGGGCTCCAAGAGACCCAGTACTTC.